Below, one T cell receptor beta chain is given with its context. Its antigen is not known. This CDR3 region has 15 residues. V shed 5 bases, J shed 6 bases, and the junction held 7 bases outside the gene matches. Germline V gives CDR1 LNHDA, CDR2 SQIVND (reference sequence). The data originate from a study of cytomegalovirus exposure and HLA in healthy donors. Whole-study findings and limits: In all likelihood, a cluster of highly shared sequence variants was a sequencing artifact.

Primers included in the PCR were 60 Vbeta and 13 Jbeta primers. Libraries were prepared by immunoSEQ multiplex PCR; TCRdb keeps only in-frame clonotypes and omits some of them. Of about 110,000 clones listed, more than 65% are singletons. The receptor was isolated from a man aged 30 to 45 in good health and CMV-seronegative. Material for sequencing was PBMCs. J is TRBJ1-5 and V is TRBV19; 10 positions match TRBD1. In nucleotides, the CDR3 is TGTGCCAGTAGTTGGGGACAGGGGAACGGTCAGCCCCAGCATTTT. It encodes CASSWGQGNGQPQHF.